The 22 T cell receptor beta chains below were found in one sample sequenced in a study of cytomegalovirus exposure and HLA in healthy donors. The PCR was carried out with 60 Vbeta primers and 13 Jbeta primers. Sequencing used immunoSEQ multiplex PCR; TCRdb keeps in-frame clones, though not all of them. This sample carries 95,000 to 110,000 clones, around 80% of them seen once, and the ten largest clones take 1.5% to 2%. Sequences were obtained from PBMCs. All receptors derive from a woman aged 40 to 50 in good health and CMV-seronegative.

This chain's CDR3 is CASKGLRGNWIWGEQFF. Here the CDR3 DNA reads TGTGCCAGCAAGGGTTTACGCGGGAACTGGATATGGGGTGAGCAGTTCTTC. The chain couples TRBV5-6 to TRBJ2-1, with D possibly TRBD2 on 6 matching bases. This CDR3 contains 17 residues. The V gene lost 6 bases and the J gene lost 9 bases, with 28 bases spanning the gap. Germline CDR1 SGHDT, CDR2 YYEEEE.

The chain couples TRBV2 to TRBJ2-1, with TRBD2 matching over 9 bases. The trim removed 4 bases at V and 0 bases at J, leaving 7 bases unmatched. Germline V CDR1 and CDR2: SNHLY, FYNNEI. The CDR3 contains 17 residues. The CDR3 loop reads CASSGDSTSGSYNEQFF. In DNA form, the CDR3 reads TGTGCCAGCAGTGGCGACTCGACTAGCGGCTCCTACAATGAGCAGTTCTTC.

The rearrangement links TRBV6-1 to TRBJ2-3; D not resolved. The germline V and J ends were trimmed by 6 bases and 0 bases, with 13 bases remaining between them. Germline loops: CDR1 MNHNS, CDR2 SASEGT. The CDR3 runs to 15 residues. In DNA form, the CDR3 reads TGTGCCAGCAGAATACAGTACTCTAGCACAGATACGCAGTATTTT. This sequence encodes CASRIQYSSTDTQYF.

This chain links TRBV28 with TRBJ1-4; 10 bases align to TRBD1. The ends lost 5 bases at V and 6 bases at J; junction bases unmatched: 6. CDR1 is MDHEN and CDR2 is SYDVKM in the germline V gene. This CDR3 is 15 amino acids long. CDR3 bases: TGTGCCAGCAGTACCGCCGGGACAGGGGATGAAAAACTGTTTTTT. Protein product: CASSTAGTGDEKLFF.

The gene calls are TRBV7-9 and TRBJ2-3, with 7 nucleotides matching TRBD2. Germline V CDR1 and CDR2: SEHNR, FQNEAQ (reference sequence). The CDR3 is made up of 17 amino acids. Trimming cost V 5 bases and J 2 bases; bases outside gene matches: 13. The CDR3 protein is CASSPPRAGVPTDTQYF. CDR3 coding DNA: TGTGCCAGCAGCCCCCCGCGGGCGGGAGTCCCCACAGATACGCAGTATTTT.

A few counts support this clone. The chain has TRBV28 and TRBJ1-1; weak D call: TRBD1 (5 bases). This CDR3 is built from 11 residues. The V end lost 7 bases, the J end lost 5 bases, and 8 bases lay between the germline ends. Germline CDR1 MDHEN, CDR2 SYDVKM. CDR3 nucleotides: TGTGCCAGCAAGGGGTATACTGAAGCTTTCTTT. Translated, it gives CASKGYTEAFF.

The sample holds one count of this clone. The chain employs TRBV9 and TRBJ2-5; D ambiguous. This CDR3 has 17 amino acids. Deletions cut 4 bases from V and 3 bases from J, with 22 bases between. CDR1 is SGDLS and CDR2 is YYNGEE in the germline V gene. CDR3 amino acids: CASSPPSVAVGEETQYF. CDR3 coding DNA: TGTGCCAGCAGCCCCCCCTCGGTGGCGGTAGGAGAAGAGACCCAGTACTTC.

The rearrangement uses TRBV9 and TRBJ2-1, with 8 positions matching TRBD2. J lost 9 bases, V lost 4 bases, and 9 bases had no gene match. The CDR3 is 14 residues long. Per the germline V gene, CDR1 is SGDLS and CDR2 is YYNGEE. The CDR3 is CASSFTPGGIEQFF. The CDR3 coding sequence is TGTGCCAGCAGCTTTACTCCGGGGGGGATTGAGCAGTTCTTC.

J is TRBJ2-7 and V is TRBV7-9; TRBD1 is a possible D gene (5 bases). V was cut by 5 bases and J by 5 bases, with 22 bases left in between. CDR1 SEHNR and CDR2 FQNEAQ come from the germline V gene (reference sequence). CDR3 length: 16 amino acids. The CDR3 loop is CASSAVRGRLSDEQYF. The DNA of the CDR3 is TGTGCCAGCAGCGCCGTAAGGGGAAGACTCTCGGACGAGCAGTACTTC.

The chain has TRBV28 and TRBJ2-7, with a possible D match to TRBD2 (5 bases). Per the germline V gene, CDR1 is MDHEN and CDR2 is SYDVKM. V shed 6 bases and J shed 6 bases, with 15 bases lying between them. This CDR3 has 13 amino acids. CDR3 residues: CASSPLEGGEQYF. The DNA for the CDR3 is TGTGCCAGCAGCCCACTGGAAGGAGGCGAGCAGTACTTC.

This chain connects TRBV6-1 to TRBJ2-7; a possible D gene is TRBD1 (6 bases). The V gene lost 2 bases and the J gene lost 2 bases, with 10 bases spanning the gap. Germline V gene data show CDR1 as MNHNS and CDR2 as SASEGT. The CDR3 is 14 residues long. The CDR3 bases are TGTGCCAGCAGTGAAAGCCCAGGGGCCTACGAGCAGTACTTC. This codes for CASSESPGAYEQYF.

This clone came up a few times. The chain carries TRBV15 and TRBJ2-1; weak D call: TRBD2 (7 bases). Germline values: CDR1 LNHNV, CDR2 YYDKDF (reference sequence). The CDR3 runs 13 residues. The germline V and J ends were trimmed by 9 bases and 7 bases, with 16 bases remaining between them. CDR3 residues: CATGGGRGNEQFF. The CDR3 DNA sequence: TGTGCCACGGGGGGCGGGAGAGGGAATGAGCAGTTCTTC. Full variable domain (rest looked up from reference TRBV15 and TRBJ2-1): DAMVIQNPRYQVTQFGKPVTLSCSQTLNHNVMYWYQQKSSQAPKLLFHYYDKDFNNEADTPDNFQSRRPNTSFCFLDIRSPGLGDTAMYLCATGGGRGNEQFFGPGTRLTVL.

This chain links TRBV2 with TRBJ2-4; no clear D gene. The CDR3 loop spans 15 amino acids. Germline lookup yields CDR1 SNHLY and CDR2 FYNNEI. Trimming removed 4 bases from V and 4 bases from J, with 14 bases in between. In DNA form, the CDR3 reads TGTGCCAGCAGTGTAGATCTAACCTTGAAAAACATTCAGTACTTC. Encoded protein: CASSVDLTLKNIQYF.

The V and J genes are TRBV4-1 and TRBJ1-1; TRBD1 matches 9 bases. CDR3 length equals 15 residues. Germline V lookup: CDR1 MGHRA, CDR2 YSYEKL. After removal of 3 bases from V and 4 bases from J, the junction contained 6 bases not matched to a gene. CDR3 residues: CASSQFGQGRTEAFF. The CDR3 region has the DNA TGCGCCAGCAGCCAGTTTGGACAGGGGCGCACTGAAGCTTTCTTT.

This chain uses TRBV6-1 with TRBJ2-7, with 7 bases lining up with TRBD1. V lost 8 bases, J lost 3 bases, and 7 bases stayed unmatched. The CDR3 is 13 residues long. From germline, CDR1 is MNHNS and CDR2 SASEGT. The CDR3 region is CASLVPGGYEQYF. The CDR3 nucleotides are TGTGCCAGCCTTGTCCCAGGGGGCTACGAGCAGTACTTC.

The chain is built from TRBV5-1 and TRBJ2-5; 7 bases match TRBD1. The V and J ends lost 0 bases and 5 bases, in that order; junction bases with no gene match: 13. Germline V gives CDR1 SGHRS, CDR2 YFSETQ. The CDR3 extends over 17 amino acids. CDR3: CASSLGAWAGGTETQYF. DNA of the CDR3: TGCGCCAGCAGCTTGGGGGCCTGGGCAGGGGGAACCGAGACCCAGTACTTC.

This chain joins TRBV19 and TRBJ1-1; weak D call: TRBD1 (5 bases). Germline V gene lookup returns CDR1 LNHDA and CDR2 SQIVND (reference sequence). Trimming removed 6 bases from V and 0 bases from J, with 8 bases in between. This CDR3 comprises 13 residues. Written as DNA, the CDR3 is TGTGCCAGTAGCCAGGGCGTGAACACTGAAGCTTTCTTT. Translated, it gives CASSQGVNTEAFF. Full variable domain (missing parts from reference TRBV19 and TRBJ1-1): DGGITQSPKYLFRKEGQNVTLSCEQNLNHDAMYWYRQDPGQGLRLIYYSQIVNDFQKGDIAEGYSVSREKKESFPLTVTSAQKNPTAFYLCASSQGVNTEAFFGQGTRLTVV.

The CDR3 reads CASSLGGNGYTF. As DNA, the CDR3 is TGTGCCAGCAGCTTAGGAGGGAATGGCTACACCTTC. V and J are TRBV7-9 and TRBJ1-2, with no clear D. This CDR3 is built from 12 residues. Germline values: CDR1 SEHNR, CDR2 FQNEAQ (reference sequence). Trimming shortened V by 1 base and J by 6 bases, and 6 bases separated the two germline ends.

This clone was counted once. The rearrangement uses TRBV7-8 and TRBJ2-3; 8 positions match TRBD2. This CDR3 has 17 amino acids. CDR1 and CDR2 (germline): SGHVS, FQNEAQ. V trimming: 3 bases; J trimming: 3 bases; junction bases outside the gene matches: 11. The CDR3 nucleotides read TGTGCCAGCAGCTTCTCACAACTAGCGGACCAAACAGATACGCAGTATTTT. It specifies CASSFSQLADQTDTQYF.

This clone has only one observation. This chain connects TRBV7-3 to TRBJ1-2; 9 nucleotides align to TRBD1. The V segment lost 5 bases and the J segment 2 bases; nucleotides outside the gene matches: 6. This CDR3 comprises 15 residues. The germline CDR1 and CDR2 sequences are SGHTA and FQGTGA. This chain's CDR3 is CASSPGTGSNYGYTF. In nucleotides, the CDR3 is TGTGCCAGCAGCCCCGGGACAGGGTCGAACTATGGCTACACCTTC.

The chain is built from TRBV9 and TRBJ2-2; 9 bases fit TRBD1. Germline loops: CDR1 SGDLS, CDR2 YYNGEE. The CDR3 length is 16 residues. Germline trimming cut 5 bases from V and 1 base from J; bases unmatched to any gene: 6. CDR3: CASRDRGGENTGELFF. The DNA for the CDR3 is TGTGCCAGCAGAGACAGGGGGGGGGAGAACACCGGGGAGCTGTTTTTT.

In this sample, this clone turned up a few times. V gene TRBV18 combines with J gene TRBJ2-1; TRBD2 matches 12 bases. V was pared by 2 bases and J by 6 bases, with 11 bases of the junction left unmatched. Germline CDR1 reads KGHSH; CDR2 reads LQKENI. This CDR3 spans 18 amino acids. The CDR3 DNA follows: TGTGCCAGCTCACCATACAGGGGGTCGGGACTAGCGGGCAATGAGCAGTTCTTC. This translates into CASSPYRGSGLAGNEQFF.